The rows below give T cell receptor beta chains drawn from one sample of a study of blood T cell repertoires in COVID-19. Assay used: immunoSEQ multiplex PCR; TCRdb lists only in-frame clones, some missing. The data show 150,000 to 200,000 clones, 80% to 85% seen once. The sample consisted of PBMCs or T cells enriched from blood (not recorded which). These TCRs come from a woman aged 55-70 years who had recovered from COVID-19. The CDR3 runs from the conserved cysteine through the conserved F or W. Fields, in order: clone size, D gene, V gene, J gene, CDR3 protein, CDR3 DNA. A D gene is named only where the DNA matches it firmly. The size field is filled for only some rows; it gives once, few, many or a size class.

>-|TRBD1|TRBV28|TRBJ2-2
CASLPGQGNTGELFF
TGTGCCAGCCTTCCGGGACAGGGAAACACCGGGGAGCTGTTTTTT
>-|TRBD1|TRBV18|TRBJ2-5
CASSPGQGNQETQYF
TGTGCCAGCTCACCCGGACAGGGGAATCAAGAGACCCAGTACTTC
>-|-|TRBV20-1|TRBJ2-7
CSASNTRTRSYEQYF
TGCAGTGCTAGTAATACCAGGACACGCTCCTACGAGCAGTACTTC
>-|-|TRBV5-4|TRBJ1-2
CASSLRRSVGYTF
TGTGCCAGCAGCTTGCGCCGCAGTGTCGGCTACACCTTC
>-|TRBD2|TRBV10-3|TRBJ2-1
CAISGPGGAGEQFF
TGTGCCATCAGTGGGCCCGGGGGGGCCGGTGAGCAGTTCTTC
>-|TRBD2|TRBV9|TRBJ2-1
CASSVGPGGASYNEQFF
TGTGCCAGCAGCGTAGGACCCGGGGGGGCCTCCTACAATGAGCAGTTCTTC
>-|TRBD1|TRBV30|TRBJ1-2
CAGRDRGTSYTF
TGTGCCGGACGGGACAGGGGAACAAGCTACACCTTC
>-|-|TRBV18|TRBJ1-2
CASSPETELNYGYTF
TGTGCCAGCTCACCCGAGACAGAACTAAACTATGGCTACACCTTC
>-|-|TRBV30|TRBJ2-5
CAWSSAPSGTQYF
TGTGCCTGGAGTTCCGCCCCTAGTGGGACCCAGTACTTC
>many|-|TRBV2|TRBJ1-1
CASLTFTEAFF
TGTGCCAGCCTTACATTCACTGAAGCTTTCTTT
>-|TRBD1|TRBV5-1|TRBJ2-2
CASSPPPPGGVSTGELFF
TGCGCCAGCAGCCCGCCCCCCCCAGGGGGCGTAAGCACCGGGGAGCTGTTTTTT
>once|-|TRBV5-1|TRBJ2-3
CASSLGHLTSTDTQYF
TGCGCCAGCAGCTTGGGACATCTTACTAGCACAGATACGCAGTATTTT
>-|-|TRBV2|TRBJ1-6
CASSEGQTNNSPLHF
TGTGCCAGCAGTGAAGGGCAGACAAATAATTCACCCCTCCACTTT
>-|-|TRBV9|TRBJ1-3
CASSVWAPVSGNTIYF
TGTGCCAGCAGCGTCTGGGCTCCGGTCTCTGGAAACACCATATATTTT
>-|-|TRBV13|TRBJ2-5
CASSPRRTGRGEETQYF
TGTGCCAGCAGCCCGCGTAGGACGGGCAGGGGAGAGGAGACCCAGTACTTC
>-|-|TRBV16|TRBJ1-1
CASSQVKVRGTNTEAFF
TGTGCCAGCAGCCAAGTGAAGGTTCGGGGGACGAACACTGAAGCTTTCTTT
>-|-|TRBV5-6|TRBJ2-5
CASSPRAGAQETQYF
TGTGCCAGCAGCCCCCGCGCTGGGGCCCAAGAGACCCAGTACTTC
>few|TRBD1|TRBV11-2|TRBJ1-2
CASSPQGAVGYTF
TGTGCCAGCAGCCCACAGGGGGCCGTTGGCTACACCTTC
>-|-|TRBV28|TRBJ2-1
CASSLGPMRQFF
TGTGCCAGCAGTTTAGGGCCAATGAGGCAGTTCTTC
>-|-|TRBV1|TRBJ1-4
CTSSQVPRGSNEKLFF
TGCACCAGCAGCCAAGTTCCCCGGGGGTCAAATGAAAAACTGTTTTTT
>-|-|TRBV5-6|TRBJ1-2
CASSSVLPGYTF
TGTGCCAGCAGCTCGGTCTTACCTGGCTACACCTTC
>few|-|TRBV29-1|TRBJ1-2
CSVEPGTFYGYTF
TGCAGCGTTGAACCCGGGACATTCTACGGCTACACCTTC
>-|TRBD1|TRBV5-6|TRBJ2-7
CASSQTGVLSEQYF
TGTGCCAGCAGCCAGACAGGGGTCCTGAGTGAGCAGTACTTC
>-|TRBD1|TRBV24-1|TRBJ2-1
CATSDLPAGGNFGEQFF
TGTGCCACCAGTGATTTGCCTGCAGGGGGAAATTTTGGTGAGCAGTTCTTC
>few|-|TRBV14|TRBJ2-5
CASSQGRGMGETQYF
TGTGCCAGCAGCCAAGGCCGAGGGATGGGGGAGACCCAGTACTTC
>once|TRBD2|TRBV10-3|TRBJ2-1
CAISVSTLAGGYNEQFF
TGTGCCATCAGTGTCTCCACCCTAGCGGGGGGATACAATGAGCAGTTCTTC
>-|-|TRBV6-5|TRBJ1-6
CASRDSYNSPLHF
TGTGCCAGCAGGGACAGTTATAATTCACCCCTCCACTTT
>-|-|TRBV4-1|TRBJ2-5
CASSQGQGGQETQYF
TGCGCCAGCAGCCAAGGGCAGGGGGGACAAGAGACCCAGTACTTC
>-|TRBD2|TRBV6-4|TRBJ2-7
CASILSGGASNEQYF
TGTGCCAGCATCCTTAGCGGGGGGGCGTCTAACGAGCAGTACTTC
>-|-|TRBV4-1|TRBJ1-5
CASSRGVGLNQPQHF
TGCGCCAGCAGCCGCGGGGTAGGACTAAATCAGCCCCAGCATTTT
>few|TRBD2|TRBV7-9|TRBJ2-1
CASSPLAEGEQFF
TGTGCCAGCAGCCCTCTAGCGGAGGGGGAGCAGTTCTTC
>-|-|TRBV9|TRBJ2-3
CASSVVGGGPTDTQYF
TGTGCCAGCAGCGTAGTAGGGGGAGGGCCCACAGATACGCAGTATTTT
>-|TRBD1|TRBV2|TRBJ1-3
CASGGQASSGNTIYF
TGTGCCAGCGGGGGACAGGCGAGCTCTGGAAACACCATATATTTT
>-|-|TRBV9|TRBJ2-5
CASSVVGTTKETQYF
TGTGCCAGCAGCGTAGTTGGGACAACTAAAGAGACCCAGTACTTC
>-|-|TRBV29-1|TRBJ2-2
CSALVGGSSLDTGELFF
TGCAGCGCTTTAGTGGGGGGTTCTTCTTTGGACACCGGGGAGCTGTTTTTT
>-|TRBD2|TRBV19|TRBJ2-3
CASKTSVKTDTQYF
TGTGCCAGTAAGACTAGCGTTAAGACAGATACGCAGTATTTT
>-|-|TRBV28|TRBJ2-3
CASSLLGGPTDTQYF
TGTGCCAGCAGTTTATTAGGAGGACCCACAGATACGCAGTATTTT
>-|TRBD1|TRBV4-1|TRBJ1-1
CASSRSTGGPEAFF
TGCGCCAGCAGCCGATCGACAGGGGGCCCTGAAGCTTTCTTT
>once|TRBD1|TRBV28|TRBJ1-1
CASSEPGQGIEAFF
TGTGCCAGCAGCGAACCGGGACAGGGAATTGAAGCTTTCTTT
>-|TRBD1|TRBV5-4|TRBJ1-2
CASSLQGAHVYGYTF
TGTGCCAGCAGCTTACAGGGGGCGCATGTCTATGGCTACACCTTC
>-|-|TRBV7-2|TRBJ1-2
CASSLDWGLGYGYTF
TGTGCCAGCAGCTTAGACTGGGGGCTAGGCTATGGCTACACCTTC
>-|TRBD2|TRBV5-1|TRBJ2-7
CASSPWTSGSYEQYF
TGCGCCAGCAGCCCATGGACTAGCGGGTCCTACGAGCAGTACTTC
>-|TRBD2|TRBV10-3|TRBJ2-5
CAISESGGEETQYF
TGTGCCATCAGTGAGTCGGGGGGGGAGGAGACCCAGTACTTC
>once|-|TRBV2|TRBJ1-1
CAGSYRPNTEAFF
TGTGCCGGCAGTTACAGGCCGAACACTGAAGCTTTCTTT
>once|-|TRBV19|TRBJ1-5
CASSIVRGPQHF
TGTGCCAGTAGTATAGTGCGGGGGCCCCAGCATTTT
>-|-|TRBV28|TRBJ2-5
CASSLGGLGETQYF
TGTGCCAGCAGTTTAGGGGGGTTAGGGGAGACCCAGTACTTC
>-|TRBD2|TRBV28|TRBJ2-7
CASSVGLAEYEQYF
TGTGCCAGCAGTGTCGGACTAGCGGAGTACGAGCAGTACTTC
>-|TRBD1|TRBV5-8|TRBJ1-4
CASSLSTGNEKLFF
TGTGCCAGCAGCTTATCGACAGGGAATGAAAAACTGTTTTTT
>-|-|TRBV7-7|TRBJ2-2
CASSLAPGTGELFF
TGTGCCAGCAGCTTAGCGCCGGGGACCGGGGAGCTGTTTTTT
>-|TRBD1|TRBV28|TRBJ1-2
CASSFNRGQGGGYTF
TGTGCCAGCAGTTTCAACCGGGGACAGGGTGGCGGCTACACCTTC